This T cell receptor beta chain was captured by sequencing in a study of shared clonotypes between healthy human individuals. As regards this clone: Its matching antigen is unknown.

V shed 2 bases, J shed 1 base, and the junction held 3 bases outside the gene matches. Germline CDR1 reads MNHEY; CDR2 reads SMNVEV (reference sequence). This CDR3 region has 16 residues. Here immunoSEQ multiplex PCR was the method, and the copy in TCRdb shows in-frame clones only, minus some. The repertoire holds more than 850,000 clones, with more than 75% as singletons. Study outcomes and limitations: Generally, naive subsets came out with larger estimated richness than memory subsets.

This TCR came from a man aged 18 to 35 in good health. Some clones in this sample may be carry-over from other donors' samples. This chain uses TRBV27 with TRBJ2-2; 8 nucleotides align to TRBD1. Sequenced input: memory CD4+ T cells from PBMCs. The sample's subset: CD45RA-negative fraction. CDR3 amino acids: CASSLRTGMNTGELFF. The DNA for the CDR3 is TGTGCCAGCAGTTTAAGGACAGGGATGAACACCGGGGAGCTGTTTTTT.